Shown below are 27 T cell receptor beta chains from a single sample sequenced in a study of blood T cell repertoires in COVID-19. This table comes from immunoSEQ multiplex PCR, and its TCRdb copy is limited to in-frame clones, with some not included. The sample lists about 250,000 clones, nearly 90% occurring once. Material for sequencing was peripheral blood. These receptor sequences come from a woman in her thirties or forties who had recovered from COVID-19.

The V gene is TRBV6-2 or TRBV6-3, the J gene TRBJ1-5; D might be TRBD1 (5 bases). This CDR3 is built from 17 residues. V was cut by 4 bases and J by 0 bases, with 16 bases left in between. Germline-derived CDR1 and CDR2 are MNHEY and SVGEGT. CDR3 sequence (DNA): TGTGCCAGCAGTTTGGGGACTATGGCAAATAGCAATCAGCCCCAGCATTTT. It encodes CASSLGTMANSNQPQHF.

The V and J genes are TRBV10-3 and TRBJ1-2; TRBD1 is a possible D gene (5 bases). V lost 4 bases to trimming and J lost 3 bases, with 9 bases between them. CDR1 ENHRY and CDR2 SYGVKD come from the germline V gene. CDR3 length: 13 residues. Here the CDR3 reads CAISVRDDYGYTF. DNA for the CDR3: TGTGCCATCAGTGTGCGGGACGACTATGGCTACACCTTC.

The chain employs TRBV10-3 and TRBJ2-5; TRBD1 is a possible D gene (5 bases). CDR3 size: 15 residues. The germline V gene has CDR1 ENHRY and CDR2 SYGVKD. Trimming took 6 bases from V and 5 from J, leaving 19 bases between them. The DNA of the CDR3 is TGTGCCATCAGCCAACCGTCCGATTCAGGGGAGACCCAGTACTTC. Amino acid sequence: CAISQPSDSGETQYF.

V gene TRBV7-6 combines with J gene TRBJ2-5, with D uncertain. Trimming stripped 5 bases from V and 2 bases from J, with 3 bases between. CDR3 length: 11 amino acids. Per germline, CDR1 SGHVS and CDR2 FNYEAQ. The CDR3 protein is CASSPQETQYF. CDR3 sequence (DNA): TGTGCCAGCAGCCCACAAGAGACCCAGTACTTC. The full variable domain, with the rest looked up from reference TRBV7-6 and TRBJ2-5, is GAGVSQSPRYKVTKRGQDVALRCDPISGHVSLYWYRQALGQGPEFLTYFNYEAQQDKSGLPNDRFSAERPEGSISTLTIQRTEQRDSAMYRCASSPQETQYFGPGTRLLVL.

The V call is TRBV3-1 (or the pseudogene TRBV3-2), the J call TRBJ1-4; D possibly corresponds to TRBD1 (6 bases). The CDR3 has 16 amino acids. Germline CDR1 and CDR2: LGHDT and YNNKEL (reference sequence). Trimming stripped 5 bases from V and 7 bases from J, with 20 bases between. CDR3 region: CASSSTTGSVGEKLFF. The CDR3 DNA follows: TGTGCCAGCAGCTCGACCACAGGGTCGGTGGGTGAAAAACTGTTTTTT.

This rearrangement joins TRBV6-5 to TRBJ2-7; 9 nucleotides line up with TRBD1. The CDR3 totals 13 residues. Looked up from germline, CDR1 is MNHEY and CDR2 is SVGAGI. Trimming removed 2 bases from V and 7 bases from J; junction bases left unmatched: 3. CDR3 nucleotide sequence: TGTGCCAGCAGTTACCGACAGGGGGGAGAGCAGTACGTC. The encoded protein is CASSYRQGGEQYV.

For this clone: Other DNA sequences of this sample code for an identical CDR3. This sequence joins TRBV6-5 and TRBJ2-2; D gene uncertain. CDR1 and CDR2 from the germline V gene are MNHEY and SVGAGI. The CDR3 covers 11 residues. V lost 5 bases and J lost 5, with 3 bases in between. The CDR3 coding sequence is TGTGCCAGCAGTCTGACCGGGGAGCTGTTTTTT. Translation gives CASSLTGELFF.

V and J are TRBV4-1 and TRBJ2-1; 11 bases match TRBD1. CDR1 and CDR2 from the germline V gene are MGHRA and YSYEKL. The CDR3 covers 16 residues. The V and J ends lost 0 bases and 8 bases, in that order; junction bases with no gene match: 6. The CDR3 DNA reads TGCGCCAGCAGCCAAGAAAGGACAGGGGGCTTGGATGAGCAGTTCTTC. Translating gives CASSQERTGGLDEQFF.

V usage is TRBV5-1 and J usage is TRBJ2-7; a possible D gene is TRBD1 (6 bases). Trimming left V 5 bases short and J 3 bases short, with 6 bases between. CDR1 and CDR2 from the germline V gene are SGHRS and YFSETQ. The CDR3 covers 11 residues. The CDR3 sequence is CASRDSYEQYF. CDR3 DNA sequence: TGCGCCAGCAGGGACAGCTACGAGCAGTACTTC.

V and J are TRBV25-1 and TRBJ2-2; TRBD1 aligns across 10 bases. The CDR3 consists of 15 residues. The V gene end was trimmed by 6 bases and the J gene end by 3 bases; junction bases not matched to a gene: 4. CDR1 MGHDK and CDR2 SYGVNS come from the germline V gene. The CDR3 region is CASSPGTGDTGELFF. CDR3 DNA: TGTGCCAGCAGCCCCGGGACAGGGGACACCGGGGAGCTGTTTTTT.

The chain has TRBV14 and TRBJ1-2; D remains unclear. The CDR3 spans 14 residues. The germline V gene encodes CDR1 SGHDN and CDR2 FVKESK. V lost 4 bases and J 6 bases, leaving 15 bases between the germline ends. For the CDR3, the DNA is TGTGCCAGCAGCCCGTCTTGGAGCGGCGATGGCTACACCTTC. This translates into CASSPSWSGDGYTF. Complete variable domain (other parts from reference TRBV14 and TRBJ1-2): EAGVTQFPSHSVIEKGQTVTLRCDPISGHDNLYWYRRVMGKEIKFLLHFVKESKQDESGMPNNRFLAERTGGTYSTLKVQPAELEDSGVYFCASSPSWSGDGYTFGSGTRLTVV.

V usage is TRBV19 and J usage is TRBJ1-2; no clear D. Trimming shortened V by 5 bases and J by 2 bases, and 12 bases separated the two germline ends. The CDR3 consists of 14 residues. Looked up from germline, CDR1 is LNHDA and CDR2 is SQIVND (reference sequence). The DNA for the CDR3 is TGTGCCAGTAGTCCCGGACTGTTCAACTATGGCTACACCTTC. This sequence encodes CASSPGLFNYGYTF.

The chain employs TRBV30 and TRBJ2-2; D gene ambiguous. The CDR3 is 13 amino acids. V was cut by 4 bases and J by 7 bases, with 13 bases left in between. Germline V gives CDR1 GTSNPN, CDR2 SVGIG (reference sequence). CDR3 residues: CAWTPSRFGELFF. The CDR3 DNA is TGTGCCTGGACCCCGTCGAGGTTCGGGGAGCTGTTTTTT.

This clone was counted a single time. J is TRBJ1-5 and V is TRBV4-1; possibly TRBD1 for D (5 bases). Germline-derived CDR1 and CDR2 are MGHRA and YSYEKL. This CDR3 has 14 residues. V shed 3 bases and J shed 4 bases, with 10 bases lying between them. The CDR3 region has the DNA TGCGCCAGCAGCCAGGGGCCGTCGAATCAGCCCCAGCATTTT. This gives the protein CASSQGPSNQPQHF.

In this sample, this clone turned up a few times. The chain employs TRBV10-3 and TRBJ2-1; 7 positions agree with TRBD2. CDR3 length: 12 amino acids. Germline V CDR1 and CDR2: ENHRY, SYGVKD. The V segment lost 6 bases and the J segment 8 bases; nucleotides outside the gene matches: 4. DNA of the CDR3: TGTGCCATCAGCTACACTAGCGATGAGCAGTTCTTC. Translated: CAISYTSDEQFF.

The chain employs TRBV5-1 and TRBJ2-4; the match to TRBD1 covers 7 bases. The V gene end was trimmed by 0 bases and the J gene end by 7 bases; junction bases not matched to a gene: 4. The CDR3 is 14 amino acids. Germline values: CDR1 SGHRS, CDR2 YFSETQ. For the CDR3, the DNA is TGCGCCAGCAGCTTGGGGGACAGAACTAACATTCAGTACTTC. Its translation: CASSLGDRTNIQYF. Using reference TRBV5-1 and TRBJ2-4 for the parts outside the CDR3, the full variable domain is KAGVTQTPRYLIKTRGQQVTLSCSPISGHRSVSWYQQTPGQGLQFLFEYFSETQRNKGNFPGRFSGRQFSNSRSEMNVSTLELGDSALYLCASSLGDRTNIQYFGAGTRLSVL.

This sequence joins TRBV11-2 and TRBJ1-3; a weak D match, TRBD1 (5 bases). The V gene lost 3 bases and the J gene lost 2 bases, with 11 bases spanning the gap. The germline V gene has CDR1 SGHAT and CDR2 FQNNGV. The CDR3 is 15 amino acids. The CDR3 reads CASSLWGAAGNTIYF. CDR3 bases: TGTGCCAGCAGCTTGTGGGGCGCAGCTGGAAACACCATATATTTT. The variable domain in full, completed from reference TRBV11-2 and TRBJ1-3, reads EAGVAQSPRYKIIEKRQSVAFWCNPISGHATLYWYQQILGQGPKLLIQFQNNGVVDDSQLPKDRFSAERLKGVDSTLKIQPAKLEDSAVYLCASSLWGAAGNTIYFGEGSWLTVV.

The V and J genes are TRBV11-2 and TRBJ1-4; D is unresolved. CDR3 length equals 11 residues. V was cut by 5 bases and J by 5 bases, with 3 bases left in between. CDR1 and CDR2 (germline): SGHAT, FQNNGV. CDR3 in DNA: TGTGCCAGCAGCGCGAATGAAAAACTGTTTTTT. Its translation is CASSANEKLFF.

Of note for this clone: Other DNA sequences in this specimen translate into the identical CDR3. The chain has TRBV3-1 (or the pseudogene TRBV3-2) and TRBJ2-3; TRBD1 matches at 7 bases. The CDR3 spans 13 residues. V gave up 6 bases and J gave up 3 bases; unmatched junction bases: 3. Looked up from germline, CDR1 is LGHDT and CDR2 is YNNKEL (reference sequence). CDR3 residues: CASSQQGTDTQYF. The DNA for the CDR3 is TGTGCCAGCAGTCAACAGGGGACAGATACGCAGTATTTT.

Only a few counts were recorded for this clone. V usage is TRBV9 and J usage is TRBJ2-4; D might be TRBD2 (5 bases). Germline CDR1 and CDR2: SGDLS and YYNGEE. There are 13 residues in the CDR3. V was cut by 3 bases and J by 4 bases, with 8 bases left in between. DNA for the CDR3: TGTGCCAGCAGCGATGGGAGAAAAAACATTCAGTACTTC. This encodes CASSDGRKNIQYF.

V usage is TRBV5-6 and J usage is TRBJ1-2; 10 positions agree with TRBD1. V lost 0 bases, J lost 8 bases, and 4 bases stayed unmatched. The CDR3 spans 14 residues. CDR1 SGHDT and CDR2 YYEEEE come from the germline V gene. The CDR3 DNA sequence: TGTGCCAGCAGCTTGGGGGACAGGGGCCAGGGCTACACCTTC. Translation: CASSLGDRGQGYTF. The full variable domain, its missing parts supplied by reference TRBV5-6 and TRBJ1-2, is DAGVTQSPTHLIKTRGQQVTLRCSPKSGHDTVSWYQQALGQGPQFIFQYYEEEERQRGNFPDRFSGHQFPNYSSELNVNALLLGDSALYLCASSLGDRGQGYTFGSGTRLTVV.

Only one count was recorded for this clone. The genes are TRBV2 and TRBJ2-2; 7 nucleotides agree with TRBD1. V shed 11 bases and J 7 bases; nucleotides not matched to a gene: 10. This CDR3 has 13 amino acids. The germline CDR1 and CDR2 sequences are SNHLY and FYNNEI. This CDR3 reads CALPRGPNGELFF. The CDR3, as DNA: TGTGCCCTACCAAGGGGGCCGAACGGGGAGCTGTTTTTT.

This rearrangement joins TRBV2 to TRBJ2-1, with D maybe TRBD2 (6 bases). Germline loops: CDR1 SNHLY, CDR2 FYNNEI. V was pared by 10 bases and J by 4 bases, with 17 bases between. The CDR3 totals 14 residues. The CDR3: CATAGRDSYNEQFF. CDR3 nucleotides: TGTGCCACAGCCGGCCGGGACTCATACAATGAGCAGTTCTTC.

The V gene is TRBV5-4, the J gene TRBJ2-1, with TRBD2 matching over 12 bases. The CDR3 is 14 residues long. V shed 5 bases and J 9 bases; nucleotides not matched to a gene: 6. Germline loops: CDR1 SGHNT, CDR2 YYREEE (reference sequence). As DNA, the CDR3 is TGTGCCAGCAGACCTAGCGGGGGGGCGGTTGAGCAGTTCTTC. Protein: CASRPSGGAVEQFF.

J is TRBJ1-2 and V is TRBV5-4, with a possible D match to TRBD1 (6 bases). Germline CDR1 is SGHNT and CDR2 is YYREEE (reference sequence). The V end lost 1 base, the J end lost 8 bases, and 18 bases lay between the germline ends. The CDR3 is made up of 15 amino acids. CDR3 DNA: TGTGCCAGCAGCTTGAGTCAGGGGCTAGTTTTGGGCTACACCTTC. It is translated as CASSLSQGLVLGYTF.

The chain uses TRBV9 and TRBJ2-5; 9 bases fit TRBD1. The CDR3 is made up of 15 amino acids. Germline CDR1 and CDR2: SGDLS and YYNGEE. The V and J ends lost 3 bases and 5 bases, in that order; junction bases with no gene match: 8. The CDR3 reads CASSAQGQGKETQYF. The DNA for the CDR3 is TGTGCCAGCAGCGCCCAGGGACAGGGTAAGGAGACCCAGTACTTC.

A single count supports this clone. This CDR3 reads CASRTGQGKAFF. The DNA for the CDR3 is TGTGCCAGCAGAACTGGACAGGGTAAAGCTTTCTTT. The chain uses TRBV6-1 and TRBJ1-1; 8 nucleotides align to TRBD1. Germline V gene sequence: CDR1 MNHNS, CDR2 SASEGT. After removal of 6 bases from V and 9 bases from J, the junction contained 6 bases not matched to a gene. The CDR3 loop spans 12 amino acids.